Listed here are 20 T cell receptor beta chains from one sample, sequenced in a study of Ad26.COV2.S vaccination and SARS-CoV-2 variants. Sequencing used immunoSEQ multiplex PCR; TCRdb keeps in-frame clones, though not all of them. The sample shows more than 400,000 clones, 80% to 95% of them seen only once. The sample's treatment: 19 received Ad26.COV2.S at low or high dose, single or two shots; 5 received placebo; per-sample allocation not given. Samples analyzed were those drawn on day 63 after the first vaccine or placebo injection. The material sequenced was peripheral blood, taken in a trial of Ad26.COV2.S vaccine versus placebo. These receptor sequences come from a person aged 18-60 years who received the Ad26.COV2.S COVID-19 vaccine or a placebo.

This clone was picked up one time. The chain carries TRBV3-1 (or the pseudogene TRBV3-2) and TRBJ1-4; D uncertain. CDR1 and CDR2 (germline): LGHDT, YNNKEL (reference sequence). Deletions cut 0 bases from V and 2 bases from J, with 19 bases between. This CDR3 contains 19 residues. CDR3 in amino acids: CASSQDFRAWEGTNEKLFF. The DNA for the CDR3 is TGTGCCAGCAGCCAAGATTTCCGGGCTTGGGAGGGTACTAATGAAAAACTGTTTTTT.

In this sample, this clone turned up once. V usage is TRBV27 and J usage is TRBJ2-7; the match to TRBD2 covers 7 bases. V gave up 5 bases and J gave up 5 bases; unmatched junction bases: 12. The CDR3 totals 15 residues. Germline CDR1 and CDR2: MNHEY and SMNVEV (reference sequence). CDR3 protein: CASSLAGERIDEQYF. As DNA, the CDR3 is TGTGCCAGCAGTCTCGCGGGAGAGCGGATCGACGAGCAGTACTTC.

The chain carries TRBV7-9 and TRBJ2-5; 7 positions match TRBD1. The CDR3 consists of 15 residues. The V gene end was trimmed by 4 bases and the J gene end by 2 bases; junction bases not matched to a gene: 7. Looked up from germline, CDR1 is SEHNR and CDR2 is FQNEAQ (reference sequence). As DNA, the CDR3 is TGTGCCAGCAGCTCACGGCACAGGGGTCAAGAGACCCAGTACTTC. Translating gives CASSSRHRGQETQYF.

This clone turned up a few times. V gene TRBV28 combines with J gene TRBJ2-7; the D is unclear. The V gene's germline CDR1 is MDHEN and CDR2 SYDVKM. The CDR3 spans 12 residues. V was pared by 6 bases and J by 2 bases, with 8 bases between. The CDR3 spells CASSPRPYEQYF. The CDR3 DNA sequence: TGTGCCAGCAGCCCCAGGCCCTACGAGCAGTACTTC.

The rearrangement joins TRBV27 to TRBJ2-7, with D possibly called TRBD1 or TRBD2 (6 bases each). Germline loops: CDR1 MNHEY, CDR2 SMNVEV (reference sequence). This CDR3 contains 14 residues. Trimming took off 3 bases at V and 3 bases at J, with 12 bases between the two ends. CDR3 protein: CASSFMRGVYEQYF. As DNA, the CDR3 is TGTGCCAGCAGTTTTATGAGGGGGGTCTACGAGCAGTACTTC.

This chain joins TRBV9 and TRBJ2-5, with 7 bases lining up with TRBD1. The CDR3 spans 16 residues. The germline V gene has CDR1 SGDLS and CDR2 YYNGEE. Trimming removed 2 bases from V and 0 bases from J; junction bases left unmatched: 7. Here the CDR3 DNA reads TGTGCCAGCAGCGTCTCTAGCAGGGGGTACCAAGAGACCCAGTACTTC. Translating it yields CASSVSSRGYQETQYF.

V and J are TRBV18 and TRBJ2-1, with D perhaps TRBD2 (5 bases). Trimming took 0 bases from V and 3 from J, leaving 12 bases between them. Germline CDR1 reads KGHSH; CDR2 reads LQKENI. The CDR3 runs 16 residues. The CDR3 protein is CASSPPLSVYYNEQFF. CDR3 bases: TGTGCCAGCTCACCACCTCTTAGCGTGTACTACAATGAGCAGTTCTTC.

This clone was observed a single time. An end of the junction differs from the germline gene, which may be a read error. V gene TRBV2 combines with J gene TRBJ2-2; D call uncertain. Germline V gene data show CDR1 as SNHLY and CDR2 as FYNNEI. The CDR3 runs to 13 residues. The CDR3 DNA reads as TGTGTCAGCAAGGCAGGCTACACCGGGGAGCTGTTTTTT. This encodes CVSKAGYTGELFF.

The chain recombines TRBV11-2 with TRBJ2-7, with TRBD2 matching 14 bases. The CDR3 is 15 amino acids. Germline V gene lookup returns CDR1 SGHAT and CDR2 FQNNGV. After removal of 4 bases from V and 6 bases from J, the junction contained 5 bases not matched to a gene. This chain's CDR3 is CASSSPGLAGVEQYF. DNA of the CDR3: TGTGCCAGCAGCTCGCCGGGACTAGCGGGGGTCGAGCAGTACTTC.

The V call is TRBV30, the J call TRBJ1-6; D is undetermined. Trimming stripped 0 bases from V and 9 bases from J, with 18 bases between. Germline CDR1 reads GTSNPN; CDR2 reads SVGIG (reference sequence). The CDR3 is made up of 16 amino acids. CDR3 coding DNA: TGTGCCTGGAGTGTCCTTTGGGGTATTTCGGTTTCACCCCTCCACTTT. It encodes CAWSVLWGISVSPLHF.

The genes are TRBV24-1 and TRBJ2-1; no reliable D call. CDR3 length: 15 residues. V was trimmed by 9 bases and J by 2 bases, leaving 16 bases between them. CDR1 and CDR2 (germline): KGHDR, SFDVKD. CDR3: CATAPGDGAYNEQFF. The CDR3 nucleotides read TGTGCCACCGCCCCTGGCGATGGTGCCTACAATGAGCAGTTCTTC.

This clone turned up a few times. J is TRBJ1-1 and V is TRBV19; possibly TRBD1 for D (5 bases). With 3 bases removed from V and 8 bases from J, the gap between germline ends came to 10 bases. This CDR3 region has 12 residues. Germline V gene data show CDR1 as LNHDA and CDR2 as SQIVND (reference sequence). CDR3 DNA sequence: TGTGCCAGTAGTATCGGGGAGGGGGAAGCTTTCTTT. Its translation: CASSIGEGEAFF.

This chain connects TRBV5-4 to TRBJ2-1; 8 bases fit TRBD2. The CDR3 loop spans 17 amino acids. With 2 bases clipped from V and 10 bases from J, the junction kept 17 bases outside the gene matches. The germline V gene has CDR1 SGHNT and CDR2 YYREEE (reference sequence). CDR3 amino acids: CASSLIVGTRIPSEQFF. Here the CDR3 DNA reads TGTGCCAGCAGCTTAATAGTCGGGACTAGAATTCCAAGCGAGCAGTTCTTC.

A note on this clone: Other DNA variants within this sample encode the same CDR3. This chain joins TRBV28 and TRBJ2-7; TRBD1 matches at 8 bases. After removal of 6 bases from V and 2 bases from J, the junction contained 0 bases not matched to a gene. CDR1 MDHEN and CDR2 SYDVKM come from the germline V gene. The CDR3 is 12 residues long. CDR3 residues: CASRTGAYEQYF. CDR3 nucleotides: TGTGCCAGCAGGACAGGGGCCTACGAGCAGTACTTC.

V gene TRBV7-3 combines with J gene TRBJ2-2; perhaps TRBD1 as D (6 bases). The V end lost 3 bases, the J end lost 4 bases, and 15 bases lay between the germline ends. CDR3 size: 16 residues. Germline V lookup: CDR1 SGHTA, CDR2 FQGTGA. CDR3 nucleotides: TGTGCCAGCAGCTTGGTGGCAGGGGTGGGCACCGGGGAGCTGTTTTTT. It specifies CASSLVAGVGTGELFF. Supplemented by reference TRBV7-3 and TRBJ2-2, the full variable domain reads GAGVSQTPSNKVTEKGKYVELRCDPISGHTALYWYRQSLGQGPEFLIYFQGTGAADDSGLPNDRFFAVRPEGSVSTLKIQRTERGDSAVYLCASSLVAGVGTGELFFGEGSRLTVL.

This chain joins TRBV28 and TRBJ2-2; 8 bases are shared with TRBD1. The V gene's germline CDR1 is MDHEN and CDR2 SYDVKM. J lost 3 bases, V lost 4 bases, and 10 bases had no gene match. This CDR3 spans 17 amino acids. This CDR3 reads CASSSVRQGRHTGELFF. The CDR3 DNA reads TGTGCCAGCAGTTCAGTCCGACAGGGGAGACACACCGGGGAGCTGTTTTTT.

Comment on this clone: One junction end does not reproduce the germline sequence, and a read error may be involved. This chain uses TRBV5-4 with TRBJ2-3, with 8 bases lining up with TRBD1. CDR1 is SGHNT and CDR2 is YYREEE in the germline V gene (reference sequence). The CDR3 runs to 16 residues. The CDR3: CASSFYRAGGTDTQYF. The CDR3 DNA reads TGTGCCAGCAGCTTTTATAGGGCAGGGGGCACCGATACGCAGTATTTT.

The chain joins TRBV5-4 to TRBJ2-5, with D perhaps assigned TRBD1 or TRBD2 (5 bases each). This CDR3 is built from 14 residues. V was clipped by 7 bases and J by 2 bases, with 15 bases between them. Germline V CDR1 and CDR2: SGHNT, YYREEE (reference sequence). The CDR3 protein is CASSQGTRQETQYF. Written as DNA, the CDR3 is TGTGCCAGCTCTCAAGGGACGAGGCAAGAGACCCAGTACTTC. Variable domain in full (rest from reference TRBV5-4 and TRBJ2-5): ETGVTQSPTHLIKTRGQQVTLRCSSQSGHNTVSWYQQALGQGPQFIFQYYREEENGRGNFPPRFSGLQFPNYSSELNVNALELDDSALYLCASSQGTRQETQYFGPGTRLLVL.

The chain has TRBV14 and TRBJ2-7, with 7 bases fitting TRBD1. The CDR3 contains 16 residues. J gave up 5 bases and V 1 base, and 11 bases lay outside the gene matches. Germline V gene sequence: CDR1 SGHDN, CDR2 FVKESK. The CDR3 here is CASSQVAGTEGHEQYF. DNA for the CDR3: TGTGCCAGCAGCCAAGTTGCCGGGACAGAAGGCCACGAGCAGTACTTC.

The chain uses TRBV20-1 and TRBJ1-2; D is undetermined. This CDR3 has 10 amino acids. In germline, CDR1 is DFQATT, CDR2 SNEGSKA (reference sequence). The CDR3 protein is CSGRVGGYTF. CDR3 bases: TGCAGCGGGAGGGTTGGCGGCTACACCTTC.